This T cell receptor (beta chain) comes out of a study of T-cell memory formation after mild COVID-19. Overall study results and limits: Some clones that responded turned up in pre-infection memory, which suggests that cross-reactive memory joined in. Clones shrinking between day 15 and 85 showed a balanced CD4/CD8 split, and those that grew later tilted toward CD4+.

Constant-segment primers served in 5'RACE that generated TCR alpha and TCR beta cDNA libraries bearing sample barcodes and UMIs. MiXCR, applied by TCRdb to the 5' RACE reads, yields one record per CDR3 protein. The sample has roughly 280,000 distinct CDR3 sequences, about 17% seen once; the top ten hold 20% to 25%. With regard to this clonotype: Its target is not known.

The CDR3 totals 16 residues. Trimming removed 8 bases from V and 1 base from J, with 20 bases in between. Germline values: CDR1 SEHNR, CDR2 FQNEAQ (reference sequence). The rearrangement uses TRBV7-9 and TRBJ1-1; weak D call: TRBD1 (5 bases). The source of this sequence is a man younger than 35 who had mild COVID-19 (a few samples of this study predate the infection). Cell type and time point are not known. The sequencing input was PBMCs or a T cell subset sorted from them (not recorded which). DNA of the CDR3: TGTGCCAGCCAAGAAGCGGGGCTGGGGCCGAACACTGAAGCTTTCTTT. It specifies CASQEAGLGPNTEAFF.